This note documents a single TCR beta chain sequence. This specimen belongs to a study of blood T cell repertoires in COVID-19. Study-level information: From T cells, B-cell-depleted T cells, or PBMCs came the material, which was cDNA or gDNA.

Participants were aged about 18 to 90 years, lived in over 20 US areas, and enrolled virtually. Individuals in the exposed group had encountered a COVID-19 case within 2 weeks preceding study entry. Original handling: Scientists estimated how many nucleated cells there were by amplifying reference gene primers. Using immunoSEQ multiplex PCR, the repertoire was profiled, and TCRdb retains in-frame clones only, with some absent. The V and J calls and clone size are taken from that table; D and trimming were inferred from the DNA. Of a few hundred thousand clones detected, more than 75% appear once; the ten largest clones hold about 7%. The CDR3 loop spans 13 amino acids.

Sequenced material: PBMCs or T cells enriched from blood (not recorded which). The source is a woman in her forties or fifties who had been exposed to COVID-19. The chain carries TRBV21-1 and TRBJ1-5; no DNA check was done on the table's D call, TRBD1. TRBV21-1 is assigned pseudogene status. CDR3 bases: TGTGCCAGCATACGGCAGGGGCATCAGCCCCAGCATTTT. Amino acids: CASIRQGHQPQHF.